The 24 T cell receptor beta chains below all came from one sample that was sequenced in a study of T cells in Graves' hyperthyroidism and ophthalmopathy. RNA transcripts gave rise to amplified TCR beta CDR3 regions. A set of HTBI primers served as the primers for a first-round RT-PCR of the TCR CDR3. TCRdb called the multiplex PCR reads again in MiXCR, with one record for every CDR3 protein. The table records 350,000 to 400,000 distinct CDR3 sequences, less than 20% of them present only once. The sample comprised blood. Every receptor here comes from a man aged 18 to 30 with Graves' ophthalmopathy.

This clonotype was seen many times. The chain uses TRBV28 and TRBJ1-6, with D perhaps matching TRBD1 (5 bases). Trimming took 5 bases from V and 0 from J, leaving 11 bases between them. Germline-derived CDR1 and CDR2 are MDHEN and SYDVKM. The CDR3 has 16 residues. DNA of the CDR3: TGTGCCAGCAGTCGAGGGGCCAGCTCCTATAATTCACCCCTCCACTTT. Amino acid sequence: CASSRGASSYNSPLHF.

V and J are TRBV28 and TRBJ2-5, with 8 bases that match TRBD2. CDR1 is MDHEN, CDR2 SYDVKM, per germline. CDR3 size: 15 residues. Trimming at V came to 4 bases and at J to 1 base, leaving 5 bases not matched to a gene. The CDR3 sequence is CASSSLTSGQETQYF. For the CDR3, the DNA is TGTGCCAGCAGTTCCCTCACTAGCGGCCAAGAGACCCAGTACTTC.

To note about this clonotype: A read error is possible here, since a much larger clone lies one base away. The chain carries TRBV2 and TRBJ1-5; no clear D gene. This CDR3 spans 12 amino acids. Germline V gene data show CDR1 as SNHLY and CDR2 as FYNNEI. The CDR3 coding sequence is TGTGCCAGCAGTGGGGCTGGTGTGCCCCGGCATTTT. It yields the protein CASSGAGVPRHF.

The J gene is TRBJ1-1, the V gene TRBV28; D call uncertain. Deletions cut 6 bases from V and 8 bases from J, with 13 bases between. The CDR3 sequence is 12 residues long. Germline values: CDR1 MDHEN, CDR2 SYDVKM. CDR3 nucleotide sequence: TGTGCCAGCAGCCCCGGGTTCCAGGAAGCTTTCTTT. It is translated as CASSPGFQEAFF.

This clonotype was observed many times. CDR3: CASRSGTGGRNTEAFF. In nucleotides, the CDR3 is TGCGCCAGCAGGTCCGGGACAGGGGGTAGGAACACTGAAGCTTTCTTT. The rearrangement joins TRBV5-1 to TRBJ1-1; 11 bases match TRBD1. The V and J ends lost 5 bases and 1 base, in that order; junction bases with no gene match: 7. The germline V gene encodes CDR1 SGHRS and CDR2 YFSETQ. The CDR3 totals 16 residues.

This clonotype appeared many times. The V call is TRBV10-3, the J call TRBJ2-5; 10 nucleotides match TRBD2. Germline V gene sequence: CDR1 ENHRY, CDR2 SYGVKD. The CDR3 has 17 amino acids. V shed 5 bases and J 3 bases; nucleotides not matched to a gene: 12. The CDR3, as DNA: TGTGCCATCAGTACCGGGATCAAGCGGGGGGGCGAAGAGACCCAGTACTTC. It yields the protein CAISTGIKRGGEETQYF.

This clonotype was seen many times. This chain joins TRBV18 and TRBJ1-4; TRBD1 matches 10 bases. After removal of 6 bases from V and 8 bases from J, the junction contained 3 bases not matched to a gene. Germline lookup yields CDR1 KGHSH and CDR2 LQKENI. CDR3 size: 13 residues. Here the CDR3 reads CASSTGGDEKLFF. Here the CDR3 DNA reads TGTGCCAGCTCGACAGGGGGCGACGAAAAACTGTTTTTT.

The chain combines TRBV19 with TRBJ1-1, with 7 bases that match TRBD1. Germline CDR1 and CDR2: LNHDA and SQIVND (reference sequence). This CDR3 spans 14 amino acids. Unmatched junction bases numbered 7, after V lost 3 bases and J lost 6 bases. The CDR3: CASSIDREVSEAFF. CDR3 sequence (DNA): TGTGCCAGTAGTATCGACAGGGAGGTTTCTGAAGCTTTCTTT.

On this clonotype: This may stem from a read error, because a much larger clone lies one nucleotide away. This chain links TRBV28 with TRBJ1-1, with a possible D match to TRBD1 (5 bases). Germline V CDR1 and CDR2: MDHEN, SYDVKM. There are 11 residues in the CDR3. The CDR3 DNA reads TGTGTCAGCTGGGGCAACACTGAAGCTTTCTTT. Translation gives CVSWGNTEAFF.

The chain employs TRBV14 and TRBJ2-5, with TRBD1 identical over 7 bases. This CDR3 spans 11 amino acids. Germline trimming cut 4 bases from V and 13 bases from J; bases unmatched to any gene: 6. Germline loops: CDR1 SGHDN, CDR2 FVKESK. The CDR3 spells CASSRDRTRYF. The CDR3, as DNA: TGTGCCAGCAGCCGGGACAGAACTCGGTACTTC.

The rearrangement joins TRBV19 to TRBJ1-5, with 10 nucleotides matching TRBD1. This CDR3 has 15 residues. Germline-derived CDR1 and CDR2 are LNHDA and SQIVND (reference sequence). Trimming cost V 5 bases and J 3 bases; bases outside gene matches: 4. As DNA, the CDR3 is TGTGCCAGTAGTCACGGGACAGGGGTCAATCAGCCCCAGCATTTT. As protein: CASSHGTGVNQPQHF.

This rearrangement joins TRBV6-1 to TRBJ2-7, with D hard to call. The CDR3 spans 11 residues. V lost 2 bases and J 6 bases, leaving 5 bases between the germline ends. Germline assignment: CDR1 MNHNS and CDR2 SASEGT. The CDR3 spells CASSERFEQYF. CDR3 bases: TGTGCCAGCAGTGAACGTTTCGAGCAGTACTTC.

This clonotype has a count of ten or more. The chain is built from TRBV20-1 and TRBJ1-2; 8 bases are shared with TRBD1. Germline lookup yields CDR1 DFQATT and CDR2 SNEGSKA (reference sequence). Trimming at V came to 6 bases and at J to 10 bases, leaving 7 bases not matched to a gene. This CDR3 is built from 11 residues. The CDR3 region is CSAEDRGTYTF. The CDR3 DNA sequence: TGCAGTGCAGAAGACAGGGGCACCTACACCTTC.

This sequence joins TRBV5-1 and TRBJ2-7; D possibly corresponds to TRBD1 (6 bases). This CDR3 region has 14 residues. V was shortened by 2 bases and J by 0 bases, with 9 bases between the two germline ends. Germline V lookup: CDR1 SGHRS, CDR2 YFSETQ. Here the CDR3 DNA reads TGCGCCAGCAGCTTCAACAGGGACTCCTACGAGCAGTACTTC. It specifies CASSFNRDSYEQYF.

This clonotype was picked up a small number of times. The rearrangement links TRBV7-9 to TRBJ2-7, with D unclear. Germline V CDR1 and CDR2: SEHNR, FQNEAQ (reference sequence). The V gene lost 4 bases and the J gene lost 6 bases, with 13 bases spanning the gap. This CDR3 is built from 13 residues. CDR3 nucleotides: TGTGCCAGCAGCTACCCAGTAGGAATCGAGCAGTACTTC. It yields the protein CASSYPVGIEQYF.

In this sample, this clonotype turned up many times. The chain links TRBV5-6 to TRBJ2-7; 9 nucleotides agree with TRBD1. Germline assignment: CDR1 SGHDT and CDR2 YYEEEE. After removal of 3 bases from V and 2 bases from J, the junction contained 3 bases not matched to a gene. This CDR3 has 14 residues. This CDR3 is CASSWDRDTYEQYF. The DNA of the CDR3 is TGTGCCAGCAGCTGGGACAGGGATACCTACGAGCAGTACTTC.

The V gene is TRBV3-1, the J gene TRBJ2-1; no clear D. The germline gives CDR1 LGHDT, CDR2 YNNKEL (reference sequence). With 5 bases removed from V and 3 bases from J, the gap between germline ends came to 11 bases. The CDR3 spans 14 residues. CDR3 nucleotide sequence: TGTGCCAGCAGCTCGACGGTGGGCTACAATGAGCAGTTCTTC. Translation gives CASSSTVGYNEQFF.

This clonotype was picked up a small number of times. V and J are TRBV4-1 and TRBJ2-3; D may be TRBD2 (5 bases). Trimming stripped 4 bases from V and 0 bases from J, with 11 bases between. The CDR3 is 15 residues long. CDR1 is MGHRA and CDR2 is YSYEKL in the germline V gene. The chain's CDR3 is CASSRELGSTDTQYF. CDR3 bases: TGCGCCAGCAGCCGAGAACTAGGAAGCACAGATACGCAGTATTTT.

The chain recombines TRBV5-1 with TRBJ2-7; tentatively, D is TRBD1 (5 bases). This CDR3 has 14 residues. V was shortened by 6 bases and J by 2 bases, with 15 bases between the two germline ends. Germline V gene data show CDR1 as SGHRS and CDR2 as YFSETQ. The CDR3, as DNA: TGCGCCAGCAATTTTGCAGGGCGGACCTACGAGCAGTACTTC. Amino acids: CASNFAGRTYEQYF.

The table lists this clonotype with many counts. This chain joins TRBV12-3 or TRBV12-4 and TRBJ1-1, with D perhaps TRBD1 (6 bases). Trimming removed 10 bases from V and 1 base from J, with 13 bases in between. The CDR3 covers 13 residues. The CDR3 coding sequence is TGTGCCACCCCACAGGGTTCGAACACTGAAGCTTTCTTT. Translation: CATPQGSNTEAFF.

In DNA form, the CDR3 reads TGCGCCAGCAGCCCAGGGGATCTCGGCAATCAGCCCCAGCATTTT. This sequence encodes CASSPGDLGNQPQHF. The V and J genes are TRBV5-1 and TRBJ1-5, with D possibly matching TRBD1 (6 bases). Germline CDR1 SGHRS, CDR2 YFSETQ. The CDR3 is made up of 15 amino acids. Trimming left V 4 bases short and J 2 bases short, with 13 bases between.

The gene calls are TRBV19 and TRBJ1-1; D is ambiguous. The germline V gene has CDR1 LNHDA and CDR2 SQIVND (reference sequence). This CDR3 comprises 15 residues. V was trimmed by 7 bases and J by 1 base, leaving 16 bases between them. The DNA of the CDR3 is TGTGCCAGTAACCGACCAGGATACCAGAACACTGAAGCTTTCTTT. Encoded protein: CASNRPGYQNTEAFF.

This clonotype has at least ten counts. The chain has TRBV29-1 and TRBJ1-1; the D gene is possibly TRBD1 (5 bases). The CDR3 is made up of 13 amino acids. V dropped 6 bases and J dropped 0 bases, with 11 bases sitting between them. Germline CDR1 reads SQVTM; CDR2 reads ANQGSEA. The CDR3: CSVVGTLNTEAFF. CDR3 nucleotide sequence: TGCAGCGTGGTGGGGACTTTGAACACTGAAGCTTTCTTT.

This clonotype was seen at least ten times. This rearrangement joins TRBV27 to TRBJ2-1; the D is unclear. The ends were cut back, 0 bases at V and 2 bases at J, with 8 bases in the middle. The V gene's germline CDR1 is MNHEY and CDR2 SMNVEV (reference sequence). The CDR3 spans 15 residues. The CDR3 nucleotides are TGTGCCAGCAGTTTATCGTCCAGGACCTACAATGAGCAGTTCTTC. Its translation is CASSLSSRTYNEQFF.